The 27 T cell receptor beta chains below were found in one sample sequenced in a study of cytomegalovirus exposure and HLA in healthy donors. PCR used 60 Vbeta primers and 13 Jbeta primers. Some clones are missing from TCRdb's copy, which holds only in-frame ones; the method was immunoSEQ multiplex PCR. The sample yields 200,000 to 250,000 clones, roughly 91% seen once. What was sequenced was PBMCs. The receptors here all came from a woman between 18 and 29 years old in good health and CMV-seronegative.

This rearrangement joins TRBV5-1 to TRBJ2-3; 9 bases match TRBD2. CDR1 SGHRS and CDR2 YFSETQ come from the germline V gene. The CDR3 loop spans 16 amino acids. The J segment lost 4 bases and the V segment lost 0 bases, leaving 6 bases of the junction unmatched. CDR3 coding DNA: TGCGCCAGCAGCTTGGAGGCGGGGGGGCCCCCAGATACGCAGTATTTT. This translates into CASSLEAGGPPDTQYF.

The V call is TRBV6-6, the J call TRBJ2-7; 10 positions agree with TRBD2. Per the germline V gene, CDR1 is MNHNY and CDR2 is SVGAGI (reference sequence). Unmatched junction bases numbered 11, after V lost 10 bases and J lost 8 bases. CDR3 length: 13 amino acids. The DNA for the CDR3 is TGTGCCACCACCCCGGCGACTAGCGGGCAGCAGTACTTC. Protein product: CATTPATSGQQYF.

The chain links TRBV18 to TRBJ2-5; TRBD2 aligns across 12 bases. Per the germline V gene, CDR1 is KGHSH and CDR2 is LQKENI. The junction had 7 bases not matched to a gene; V was cut back by 0 bases and J by 5 bases. The CDR3 runs 17 residues. This CDR3 is CASSPPRGLAGQETQYF. The CDR3 bases are TGTGCCAGCTCACCACCGCGAGGACTAGCGGGGCAGGAGACCCAGTACTTC.

CDR3 residues: CSVGGPYGSYNEQFF. CDR3 bases: TGCAGCGTTGGGGGTCCGTACGGGAGCTACAATGAGCAGTTCTTC. This chain links TRBV29-1 with TRBJ2-1; possibly TRBD2 for D (6 bases). The length of the CDR3 is 15 residues. Germline CDR1 and CDR2: SQVTM and ANQGSEA. V lost 4 bases, J lost 3 bases, and 16 bases lay in between.

V usage is TRBV14 and J usage is TRBJ2-7; tentatively, D is TRBD1 (5 bases). This CDR3 spans 11 amino acids. Germline-derived CDR1 and CDR2 are SGHDN and FVKESK. V shed 5 bases and J shed 7 bases, with 9 bases lying between them. The CDR3 DNA sequence: TGTGCCAGCAGCGTCAACAGGGAGCAGTACTTC. Amino acid sequence: CASSVNREQYF.

This chain joins TRBV14 and TRBJ1-1; possibly TRBD1 for D (5 bases). V was trimmed by 1 base and J by 4 bases, leaving 10 bases between them. Per germline, CDR1 SGHDN and CDR2 FVKESK. The CDR3 runs to 14 residues. CDR3 loop: CASSQVGGFTEAFF. In DNA, the CDR3 is TGTGCCAGCAGCCAAGTCGGGGGATTCACTGAAGCTTTCTTT.

The rearrangement joins TRBV14 to TRBJ1-1, with TRBD1 as a possible D gene (5 bases). V lost 0 bases and J 3 bases, leaving 11 bases between the germline ends. The CDR3 totals 15 residues. CDR1 is SGHDN, CDR2 FVKESK, per germline. The CDR3 coding sequence is TGTGCCAGCAGCCAAGACAGGGTGGCCTACACTGAAGCTTTCTTT. The encoded protein is CASSQDRVAYTEAFF.

J is TRBJ1-2 and V is TRBV2; D not certain. The length of the CDR3 is 17 residues. Trimming cost V 0 bases and J 3 bases, with 17 bases left between them. CDR1 is SNHLY, CDR2 FYNNEI, per germline. In DNA form, the CDR3 reads TGTGCCAGCAGTGAAGCGCTTTGGAGCGCGCGGGACTATGGCTACACCTTC. It codes for CASSEALWSARDYGYTF. The full variable domain, rest sourced from reference TRBV2 and TRBJ1-2, is EPEVTQTPSHQVTQMGQEVILRCVPISNHLYFYWYRQILGQKVEFLVSFYNNEISEKSEIFDDQFSVERPDGSNFTLKIRSTKLEDSAMYFCASSEALWSARDYGYTFGSGTRLTVV.

The chain couples TRBV19 to TRBJ1-6; TRBD1 matches 8 bases. The CDR3 length is 14 residues. Trimming cost V 6 bases and J 8 bases; bases outside gene matches: 6. The germline V gene has CDR1 LNHDA and CDR2 SQIVND (reference sequence). CDR3 nucleotides: TGTGCCAGTAGCAGGACAGGGTCAGATTCACCCCTCCACTTT. The encoded protein is CASSRTGSDSPLHF.

V usage is TRBV11-2 and J usage is TRBJ2-7, with TRBD2 identical over 8 bases. The V gene's germline CDR1 is SGHAT and CDR2 FQNNGV. The CDR3 totals 17 residues. Trimming at V came to 5 bases and at J to 3 bases, leaving 15 bases not matched to a gene. The CDR3 coding sequence is TGTGCCAGCAGCCAAAACGGAATTGGCGCGGGGGGCTACGAGCAGTACTTC. This codes for CASSQNGIGAGGYEQYF.

This chain links TRBV30 with TRBJ2-7, with 11 bases that match TRBD1. This CDR3 is built from 19 residues. Germline V lookup: CDR1 GTSNPN, CDR2 SVGIG (reference sequence). The J segment lost 8 bases and the V segment lost 3 bases, leaving 24 bases of the junction unmatched. CDR3 amino acids: CAWSAMGPRDRGNTSQQYF. In DNA form, the CDR3 reads TGTGCCTGGAGCGCGATGGGCCCCCGGGACAGGGGGAATACGAGTCAGCAGTACTTC.

The rearrangement links TRBV5-4 to TRBJ2-7; 7 bases map to TRBD1. The CDR3 is 14 amino acids. Germline V gives CDR1 SGHNT, CDR2 YYREEE (reference sequence). Trimming took 1 base from V and 3 from J; bases not matched to a gene: 4. CDR3 in amino acids: CASSLLPGGYEQYF. The DNA of the CDR3 is TGTGCCAGCAGCTTGCTCCCAGGGGGCTACGAGCAGTACTTC.

The CDR3 protein is CASSYPGLAGYNEQFF. The DNA for the CDR3 is TGTGCCAGCAGTTACCCGGGACTAGCGGGATACAATGAGCAGTTCTTC. The chain combines TRBV6-6 with TRBJ2-1; 13 bases line up with TRBD2. Germline CDR1 reads MNHNY; CDR2 reads SVGAGI (reference sequence). This CDR3 has 16 amino acids. Losses at the gene ends were 2 bases for V and 4 bases for J; bases not matched to a gene: 2.

The V and J genes are TRBV5-4 and TRBJ2-1; TRBD1 agrees at 8 bases. This CDR3 has 14 residues. Germline CDR1 SGHNT, CDR2 YYREEE (reference sequence). With 0 bases clipped from V and 9 bases from J, the junction kept 5 bases outside the gene matches. The CDR3 DNA reads as TGTGCCAGCAGCTTGGCCCCGGACAGGGTTGAGCAGTTCTTC. Its translation: CASSLAPDRVEQFF.

V usage is TRBV6-5 and J usage is TRBJ1-2; no firm D call. This CDR3 region has 13 residues. The V gene lost 0 bases and the J gene lost 4 bases, with 6 bases spanning the gap. Germline assignment: CDR1 MNHEY and CDR2 SVGAGI. CDR3 sequence reads: CASSYSTSYGYTF. The CDR3 DNA reads TGTGCCAGCAGTTACTCAACCAGCTATGGCTACACCTTC.

The J gene is TRBJ1-4, the V gene TRBV19; TRBD1 might be the D (6 bases). Trimming took 6 bases from V and 8 from J, leaving 13 bases between them. The CDR3 runs 13 residues. Germline V gives CDR1 LNHDA, CDR2 SQIVND (reference sequence). The CDR3 protein is CASSYREGEKLFF. CDR3 sequence (DNA): TGTGCCAGTAGCTACAGGGAGGGGGAAAAACTGTTTTTT.

This clone was detected only a few times. The CDR3 sequence is CASSVGDETSRNEQFF. In DNA, the CDR3 is TGTGCCAGCAGCGTAGGAGACGAGACTAGCCGCAATGAGCAGTTCTTC. The chain joins TRBV9 to TRBJ2-1; 7 nucleotides agree with TRBD2. This CDR3 has 16 amino acids. Looked up from germline, CDR1 is SGDLS and CDR2 is YYNGEE. V dropped 0 bases and J dropped 6; count of bases not matched to a gene: 9.

The chain carries TRBV4-1 and TRBJ1-2; D is possibly TRBD1 (6 bases). V lost 1 base and J 6 bases, leaving 21 bases between the germline ends. Looked up from germline, CDR1 is MGHRA and CDR2 is YSYEKL. The length of the CDR3 is 17 residues. Here the CDR3 reads CASSQVGDRGALDGYTF. CDR3 in DNA: TGCGCCAGCAGCCAAGTTGGAGATCGGGGGGCCTTGGATGGCTACACCTTC.

This clone was recorded once. This chain connects TRBV7-2 to TRBJ1-1; no definite D call. V lost 4 bases, J lost 10 bases, and 19 bases lay in between. This CDR3 is 14 amino acids long. Germline-derived CDR1 and CDR2 are SGHTA and FQGNSA. The CDR3 DNA follows: TGTGCCAGCAGCTCCAATTACTCGCCGTCGCCAGCTTTCTTT. This gives the protein CASSSNYSPSPAFF.

This chain joins TRBV10-3 and TRBJ1-3; D might be TRBD1 (5 bases). This CDR3 comprises 17 residues. V was cut by 3 bases and J by 6 bases, with 21 bases left in between. The germline CDR1 and CDR2 sequences are ENHRY and SYGVKD. The CDR3: CAISEPIGGEVENTIYF. The CDR3 DNA follows: TGTGCCATCAGTGAACCAATCGGGGGGGAAGTGGAAAACACCATATATTTT.

This rearrangement joins TRBV4-1 to TRBJ2-1, with a tentative D call TRBD1 (6 bases). Per germline, CDR1 MGHRA and CDR2 YSYEKL. The CDR3 is made up of 17 amino acids. The V gene lost 3 bases and the J gene lost 5 bases, with 20 bases spanning the gap. In DNA form, the CDR3 reads TGCGCCAGCAGCCACTTACAGGGAAAGAGGGGCCACAATGAGCAGTTCTTC. The encoded protein is CASSHLQGKRGHNEQFF.

This rearrangement joins TRBV7-2 to TRBJ2-3; D possibly corresponds to TRBD2 (7 bases). The germline V and J ends were trimmed by 5 bases and 10 bases, with 22 bases remaining between them. Germline V CDR1 and CDR2: SGHTA, FQGNSA. The CDR3 loop spans 15 amino acids. The CDR3 bases are TGTGCCAGCAGCCCCGGGTTGGCGGGGGCCGAGGCGCAGTATTTT. Amino acids: CASSPGLAGAEAQYF.

This chain links TRBV18 with TRBJ1-1, with D hard to call. The length of the CDR3 is 13 residues. The germline gives CDR1 KGHSH, CDR2 LQKENI. Trimming left V 3 bases short and J 1 base short, with 6 bases between. CDR3 region: CASSPNGNTEAFF. The CDR3 nucleotides read TGTGCCAGCTCACCCAACGGGAACACTGAAGCTTTCTTT.

This rearrangement joins TRBV11-3 to TRBJ2-7; D is perhaps TRBD2 (7 bases). CDR1 and CDR2 (germline): SGHNT, YENEEA. The ends were cut back, 2 bases at V and 0 bases at J, with 8 bases in the middle. This CDR3 is 14 amino acids long. The CDR3 nucleotides are TGTGCCAGCAGCTTACGGGGGGCCTCCTACGAGCAGTACTTC. This gives the protein CASSLRGASYEQYF.

The rearrangement links TRBV19 to TRBJ2-1; the D gene is possibly TRBD2 (5 bases). Germline CDR1 LNHDA, CDR2 SQIVND (reference sequence). The CDR3 length is 14 residues. The ends were cut back, 6 bases at V and 15 bases at J, with 24 bases in the middle. The CDR3 DNA is TGTGCCAGTAGAGATAGATCGCGACTAACCAATCGGTTCTTC. Translating gives CASRDRSRLTNRFF.

The chain has TRBV6-5 and TRBJ1-1, with D possibly TRBD1 on 6 matching bases. The CDR3 length is 13 residues. Germline V gene sequence: CDR1 MNHEY, CDR2 SVGAGI. Trimming took 6 bases from V and 9 from J, leaving 17 bases between them. The CDR3: CASRNAGGGKAFF. CDR3 DNA sequence: TGTGCCAGCAGAAACGCGGGGGGCGGGAAAGCTTTCTTT.

The chain joins TRBV14 to TRBJ2-2, with 8 positions matching TRBD2. This CDR3 is built from 16 residues. From germline, CDR1 is SGHDN and CDR2 FVKESK. J gave up 8 bases and V 1 base, and 9 bases lay outside the gene matches. Here the CDR3 DNA reads TGTGCCAGCAGCCAAGTCACGAGCGGGGGTTTTGGGGAGCTGTTTTTT. It codes for CASSQVTSGGFGELFF.